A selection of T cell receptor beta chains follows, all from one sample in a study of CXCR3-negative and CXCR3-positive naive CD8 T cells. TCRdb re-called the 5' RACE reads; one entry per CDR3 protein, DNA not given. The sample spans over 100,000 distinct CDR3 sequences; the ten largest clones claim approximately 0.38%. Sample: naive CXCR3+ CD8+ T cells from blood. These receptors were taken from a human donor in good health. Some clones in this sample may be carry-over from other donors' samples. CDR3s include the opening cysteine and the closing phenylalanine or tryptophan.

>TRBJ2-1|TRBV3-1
CASSPLRASGGADYNEQFF
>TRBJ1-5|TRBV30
CAWSGGIKQPQHF
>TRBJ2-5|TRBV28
CASSQAAAGQETQYF
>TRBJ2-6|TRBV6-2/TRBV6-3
CASSLQGPGANVLTF
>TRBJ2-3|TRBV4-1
CASSQGDRSTDTQYF
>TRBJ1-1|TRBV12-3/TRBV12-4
CASSRDREFEAFF
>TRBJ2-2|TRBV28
CASNRPPQTGAGELFF
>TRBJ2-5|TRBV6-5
CASSYSRGPETQYF
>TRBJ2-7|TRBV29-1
CSVVPLDRAPYEQYF
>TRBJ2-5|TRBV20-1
CSARGRGLETQYF
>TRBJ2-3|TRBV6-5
CASSPRTSGDTQYF
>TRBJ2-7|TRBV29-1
CSVEGDTYGQYF
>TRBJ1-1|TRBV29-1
CSVARRDTEAFF
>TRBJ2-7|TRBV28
CASSLPIHPYEQYF
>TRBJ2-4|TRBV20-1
CSARAQGTSIQYF
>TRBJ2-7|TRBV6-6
CASTQTGSSYEQYF
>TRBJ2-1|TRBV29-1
CSVEGRGENNEQFF
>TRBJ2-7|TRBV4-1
CASSQEGQGKYEQYF
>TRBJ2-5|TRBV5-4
CASSSIDFEETQYF
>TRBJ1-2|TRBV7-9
CASTMGYGYTF
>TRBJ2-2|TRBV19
CASMGGVVNTGELFF
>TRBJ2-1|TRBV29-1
CSADGGTSGRQGSFVNEQFF
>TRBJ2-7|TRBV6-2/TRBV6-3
CASSYSAREHYEQYF
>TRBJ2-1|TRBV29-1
CSVEVSSYNEQFF
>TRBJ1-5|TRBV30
CAWDLNRDGVQHF
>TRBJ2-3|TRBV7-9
CASSSTSGDSADTQYF
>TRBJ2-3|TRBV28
CAIGSGGNTDTQYF
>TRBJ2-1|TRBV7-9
CASSLQVAGEQFF
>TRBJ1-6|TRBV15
CAAGDSLNSPLHF
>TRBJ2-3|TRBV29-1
CSVETGRGTDTQYF
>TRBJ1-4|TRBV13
CASSLGRGYDEKLFF
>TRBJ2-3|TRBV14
CASSQDSWRVTDTQYF
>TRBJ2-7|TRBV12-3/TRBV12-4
CASSSSGSGNEQYF
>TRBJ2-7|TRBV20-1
CSARDTSGHNSYEQYF
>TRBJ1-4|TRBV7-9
CASGGWQGPTNEKLFF
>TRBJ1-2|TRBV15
CATSTTSPGQGVTLANYGYTF
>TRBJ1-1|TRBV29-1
CSVIPETNTEAFF
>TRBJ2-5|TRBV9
CASSVEAGTLQETQYF
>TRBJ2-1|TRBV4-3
CASSQSSLGDNEQFF
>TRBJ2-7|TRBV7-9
CASSSPTSGITYEQYF
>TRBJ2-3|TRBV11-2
CASSFPQGGGTDTQYF
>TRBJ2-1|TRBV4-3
CASSQDATYNEQFF
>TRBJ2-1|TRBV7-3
CASSLTLRGDEQFF
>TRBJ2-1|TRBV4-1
CASSQAGTSGAYNEQFF
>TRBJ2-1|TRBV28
CASSNAPLGLAGVNEQFF
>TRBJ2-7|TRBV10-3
CAISEGRPSSYEQYF
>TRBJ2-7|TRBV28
CASRSLGQGTYEQYF
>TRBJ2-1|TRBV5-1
CASSSTDDEQFF
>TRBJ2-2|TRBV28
CASSRPGTGHRGELFF
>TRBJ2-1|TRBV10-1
CASSESGTSVNSGYNEQFF
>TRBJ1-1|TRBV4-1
CASSPFGQVDTEAFF
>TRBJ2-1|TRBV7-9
CASSPDGQEQFF
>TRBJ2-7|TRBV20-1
CSAEPFGLAESSYEQYF
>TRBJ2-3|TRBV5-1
CASSFGAGGPPDTQYF
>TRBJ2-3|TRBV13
CASSLVYGDTQYF
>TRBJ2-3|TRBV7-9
CASSLFYPSGRTDTQYF
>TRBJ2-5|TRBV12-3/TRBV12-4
CASSHRSGPETQYF
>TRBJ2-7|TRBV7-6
CASSSGGVNEQYF
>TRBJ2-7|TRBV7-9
CASSLAYGTGFYEQYF
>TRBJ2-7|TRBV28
CASGEFYEQYF